The 20 T cell receptor beta chains reported below all come from one sample, sequenced in a study of control samples from healthy donors and cancer patients. Sequencing was performed with immunoSEQ multiplex PCR; in TCRdb, only in-frame clones are kept and a portion is missing. Among fewer than 200,000 clones, more than 80% were seen once, and the ten largest hold approximately 1.4%. Specimen: blood. These receptors were obtained from a man aged 25 to 40 in good health.

CDR3 sequence (DNA): TGTGCCAGCAGTGTGGGGGGTGGGACAGCCCAATTAAACACTGAAGCTTTCTTT. This sequence encodes CASSVGGGTAQLNTEAFF. The V and J genes are TRBV6-1 and TRBJ1-1; 7 positions match TRBD1. This CDR3 is 18 amino acids long. After removal of 4 bases from V and 2 bases from J, the junction contained 16 bases not matched to a gene. The germline V gene encodes CDR1 MNHNS and CDR2 SASEGT.

The chain uses TRBV28 and TRBJ2-7, with D unresolved. Per germline, CDR1 MDHEN and CDR2 SYDVKM. CDR3 length: 16 amino acids. V was trimmed by 4 bases and J by 1 base, leaving 17 bases between them. CDR3 sequence: CASSSPLVDGSYEQYF. The CDR3 DNA sequence: TGTGCCAGCAGTTCCCCACTTGTTGACGGGTCCTACGAGCAGTACTTC.

The genes are TRBV19 and TRBJ1-2; D may be TRBD1 (5 bases). Germline CDR1 LNHDA, CDR2 SQIVND (reference sequence). The CDR3 contains 13 residues. V gave up 1 base and J gave up 3 bases, with 6 bases separating them. In DNA, the CDR3 is TGTGCCAGTAGTATAGGGGGACACTATGGCTACACCTTC. Protein: CASSIGGHYGYTF.

The V gene is TRBV7-9, the J gene TRBJ1-3, with unresolved D. Trimming removed 8 bases from V and 4 bases from J, with 12 bases in between. This CDR3 region has 13 residues. CDR1 and CDR2 from the germline V gene are SEHNR and FQNEAQ (reference sequence). The CDR3 loop reads CASQLSGGNTIYF. As DNA, the CDR3 is TGTGCCAGCCAACTGTCGGGAGGAAACACCATATATTTT.

J is TRBJ2-7 and V is TRBV18; possibly TRBD1 for D (6 bases). The CDR3 totals 13 residues. The germline gives CDR1 KGHSH, CDR2 LQKENI. Trimming left V 1 base short and J 3 bases short, with 7 bases between. CDR3: CASSPQGGYEQYF. Written as DNA, the CDR3 is TGTGCCAGCTCACCACAAGGGGGCTACGAGCAGTACTTC.

This clone was counted between two and nine times. The chain carries TRBV6-5 and TRBJ1-1; D remains unclear. Germline V gene data show CDR1 as MNHEY and CDR2 as SVGAGI. Trimming cost V 4 bases and J 1 base, with 13 bases left between them. The CDR3 spans 15 residues. The CDR3 is CASSSSAGSNTEAFF. The CDR3 DNA reads as TGTGCCAGCAGTTCCAGCGCGGGGTCGAACACTGAAGCTTTCTTT.

The V call is TRBV10-3, the J call TRBJ1-4; D is ambiguous. CDR3 length: 14 amino acids. With 10 bases removed from V and 0 bases from J, the gap between germline ends came to 12 bases. Germline V gene lookup returns CDR1 ENHRY and CDR2 SYGVKD. This CDR3 reads CATRPGATNEKLFF. DNA for the CDR3: TGTGCCACCCGTCCCGGGGCAACTAATGAAAAACTGTTTTTT.

The chain couples TRBV28 to TRBJ2-7, with a possible D match to TRBD1 (5 bases). From germline, CDR1 is MDHEN and CDR2 SYDVKM. Trimming stripped 5 bases from V and 2 bases from J, with 19 bases between. The CDR3 spans 16 residues. CDR3 nucleotide sequence: TGTGCCAGCAGTCGCGTATTGGACATCCAAACCTACGAGCAGTACTTC. It translates to CASSRVLDIQTYEQYF.

The chain joins TRBV6-1 to TRBJ2-5; 8 bases fit TRBD1. In germline, CDR1 is MNHNS, CDR2 SASEGT. The CDR3 has 14 residues. The J segment lost 3 bases and the V segment lost 5 bases, leaving 5 bases of the junction unmatched. As DNA, the CDR3 is TGTGCCAGCAGTCCCCCAGGGGGCAAAGAGACCCAGTACTTC. This gives the protein CASSPPGGKETQYF.

The chain is built from TRBV5-1 and TRBJ1-6; D is unresolved. This CDR3 is 14 amino acids long. V was cut by 4 bases and J by 9 bases, with 14 bases left in between. Per germline, CDR1 SGHRS and CDR2 YFSETQ. CDR3 sequence reads: CASSPTLTGSPLHF. DNA of the CDR3: TGCGCCAGCAGCCCAACCCTGACTGGTTCACCCCTCCACTTT.

There are a few counts of this clone. V and J are TRBV24-1 and TRBJ2-7; D not resolved. Trimming removed 7 bases at V and 2 bases at J, with 8 bases between. This CDR3 comprises 12 residues. The V gene's germline CDR1 is KGHDR and CDR2 SFDVKD. The CDR3: CATSAGAYEQYF. The CDR3 nucleotides read TGTGCCACCAGCGCAGGCGCCTACGAGCAGTACTTC.

The rearrangement links TRBV6-4 to TRBJ2-7, with 10 bases aligning to TRBD2. Trimming at V came to 5 bases and at J to 3 bases, leaving 7 bases not matched to a gene. Germline CDR1 is MRHNA and CDR2 is SNTAGT. The CDR3 extends over 15 amino acids. Written as DNA, the CDR3 is TGTGCCAGCAGTCCCGGGCTAGCGGGGGTCTACGAGCAGTACTTC. Residues: CASSPGLAGVYEQYF.

The table lists this clone with a few counts. The chain combines TRBV4-1 with TRBJ1-1; TRBD1 might be the D (5 bases). CDR1 and CDR2 from the germline V gene are MGHRA and YSYEKL. Trimming pared 4 bases from V and 1 base from J, leaving 13 bases between. The CDR3 spans 15 residues. The CDR3 protein is CASSRLTEGNTEAFF. In DNA form, the CDR3 reads TGCGCCAGCAGCCGCCTGACAGAAGGGAACACTGAAGCTTTCTTT.

The chain is built from TRBV27 and TRBJ1-1; D is unresolved. The CDR3 covers 15 residues. Trimming stripped 1 base from V and 1 base from J, with 10 bases between. CDR1 is MNHEY, CDR2 SMNVEV, per germline (reference sequence). The CDR3 is CASSLWPGANTEAFF. In DNA, the CDR3 is TGTGCCAGCAGTTTATGGCCAGGCGCGAACACTGAAGCTTTCTTT.

This chain joins TRBV7-9 and TRBJ2-7; D gene unclear. In germline, CDR1 is SEHNR, CDR2 FQNEAQ (reference sequence). Trimming stripped 1 base from V and 1 base from J, with 5 bases between. The CDR3 covers 13 residues. The CDR3 reads CASSLESSYEQYF. DNA of the CDR3: TGTGCCAGCAGCTTAGAAAGTTCCTACGAGCAGTACTTC.

The J gene is TRBJ2-7, the V gene TRBV5-5; the match to TRBD1 covers 11 bases. Losses at the gene ends were 4 bases for V and 3 bases for J; bases not matched to a gene: 3. CDR1 is SGHKS and CDR2 is YYEKEE in the germline V gene (reference sequence). The CDR3 contains 14 residues. This CDR3 is CASSPGTGGYEQYF. The CDR3 coding sequence is TGTGCCAGCAGCCCCGGGACAGGGGGCTACGAGCAGTACTTC. The full variable domain, rest sourced from reference TRBV5-5 and TRBJ2-7, is DAGVTQSPTHLIKTRGQQVTLRCSPISGHKSVSWYQQVLGQGPQFIFQYYEKEERGRGNFPDRFSARQFPNYSSELNVNALLLGDSALYLCASSPGTGGYEQYFGPGTRLTVT.

This chain links TRBV5-1 with TRBJ2-2; D gene unclear. Trimming took 7 bases from V and 2 from J, leaving 12 bases between them. The CDR3 runs 14 residues. Per germline, CDR1 SGHRS and CDR2 YFSETQ. In DNA form, the CDR3 reads TGCGCCAGCTCCTCAAGGCAAAACACCGGGGAGCTGTTTTTT. It translates to CASSSRQNTGELFF.

This clone occurred once. This chain joins TRBV30 and TRBJ1-2; a possible D gene is TRBD1 (5 bases). Trimming cost V 5 bases and J 5 bases, with 15 bases left between them. Germline CDR1 is GTSNPN and CDR2 is SVGIG (reference sequence). The length of the CDR3 is 13 residues. The CDR3 spells CAWASGYRYGYTF. In DNA, the CDR3 is TGTGCCTGGGCCTCAGGGTATAGGTATGGCTACACCTTC.

As to this clone: Sequence at one end of the junction differs from germline and may be a read error. The DNA for the CDR3 is TGTGCCAGCACCCAAGGAATCAGCAGTGAAGCTTTCTTT. Protein product: CASTQGISSEAFF. The rearrangement uses TRBV4-2 and TRBJ1-1; D not resolved. The CDR3 extends over 13 amino acids. CDR1 and CDR2 from the germline V gene are LGHNA and YNFKEQ.

The V gene is TRBV6-4, the J gene TRBJ2-1; 9 bases fit TRBD2. After removal of 3 bases from V and 4 bases from J, the junction contained 7 bases not matched to a gene. The CDR3 length is 16 residues. Germline CDR1 is MRHNA and CDR2 is SNTAGT. In DNA, the CDR3 is TGTGCCAGCAGTGAAGGGGAGCTAGCGGGGTACAATGAGCAGTTCTTC. Translating gives CASSEGELAGYNEQFF.